The present T cell receptor (beta chain) was sequenced within a study of CD8+CD57+ T cells in acquired aplastic anemia. Study results and limitations: Comparison of patients with controls identified twenty-nine shared CD8+ CDR3 sequences.

TCR beta VDJ combinations and CDR3 sequences were profiled from genomic DNA. From the reads, TCRdb called clonotypes with MiXCR, one entry per CDR3 protein. The sample has around 290,000 distinct CDR3 sequences, around three fifths seen once. This clonotype was recorded many times. Its target is unknown. Trimming shortened V by 2 bases and J by 3 bases, and 8 bases separated the two germline ends. Germline CDR1 and CDR2: LNHDA and SQIVND (reference sequence). CDR3 length equals 14 residues. All patients picked for sequencing had shown, by flow cytometry, an expansion of CD8+CD57+ cells. The receptor's source is a human donor with aplastic anemia. This sequence joins TRBV19 and TRBJ1-5; no definite D call. The sample was sorted CD4+, CD8+, or CD8+CD57+ T cells (not recorded which) from PBMCs. CDR3 coding DNA: TGTGCCAGTAGTATAAAAGCGCTCAATCAGCCCCAGCATTTT. Amino acid sequence: CASSIKALNQPQHF.